The 9 T cell receptor beta chains presented below share a single source sample, sequenced in a study of T cell repertoires in cytomegalovirus infection. The antigens these receptors bind are not known. TCRdb analysed the reads with MiXCR anew, one entry per CDR3 protein. The sample contains roughly 800,000 distinct CDR3 sequences, 25% to 35% of which appear only once. The sequencing used cultured CD8+ T cells from PBMCs, collected from culture after CMV antigen stimulation. The source of these receptors is a human donor in good health (CMV status not recorded). Some clones in this sample may be carry-over from other donors' samples.

This clonotype was counted between two and nine times. The V gene is TRBV5-1, the J gene TRBJ2-4; D possibly uses TRBD1 or TRBD2 (5 bases each). CDR3 length equals 15 residues. Per germline, CDR1 SGHRS and CDR2 YFSETQ. V was trimmed by 0 bases and J by 7 bases, leaving 14 bases between them. The CDR3 bases are TGCGCCAGCAGCTTGGCCAACGGGGCCTGGAACATTCAGTACTTC. Translation: CASSLANGAWNIQYF.

V gene TRBV2 combines with J gene TRBJ2-2; 12 bases fit TRBD2. Germline V gene sequence: CDR1 SNHLY, CDR2 FYNNEI. There are 19 residues in the CDR3. The J segment lost 3 bases and the V segment lost 7 bases, leaving 15 bases of the junction unmatched. In nucleotides, the CDR3 is TGTGCCAGCATGACTAGCGGGGGTGAGGCGACGTTCTACACCGGGGAGCTGTTTTTT. It codes for CASMTSGGEATFYTGELFF.

This clonotype occurred a few times. The J gene is TRBJ1-4, the V gene TRBV7-6, with TRBD1 matching 7 bases. The CDR3 totals 12 residues. Germline loops: CDR1 SGHVS, CDR2 FNYEAQ. Unmatched junction bases numbered 4, after V lost 5 bases and J lost 10 bases. CDR3 nucleotide sequence: TGTGCCAGCAGCCAGGGGGAGGGAAAACTGTTTTTT. Translation: CASSQGEGKLFF.

In its sample, this clonotype was seen many times. V and J are TRBV7-8 and TRBJ2-2; D gene uncertain. The CDR3 is made up of 14 amino acids. Trimming stripped 2 bases from V and 6 bases from J, with 10 bases between. CDR1 SGHVS and CDR2 FQNEAQ come from the germline V gene. The DNA for the CDR3 is TGTGCCAGCAGCTTAACTCGTACGTCCGGGGAGCTGTTTTTT. Encoded protein: CASSLTRTSGELFF.

The chain is built from TRBV7-9 and TRBJ2-5; D is ambiguous. This CDR3 region has 14 residues. Germline V gene data show CDR1 as SEHNR and CDR2 as FQNEAQ (reference sequence). Trimming took 6 bases from V and 2 from J, leaving 13 bases between them. The CDR3 here is CASSSPWSQETQYF. The CDR3 bases are TGTGCCAGCAGTTCCCCTTGGAGTCAAGAGACCCAGTACTTC.

The rearrangement links TRBV5-6 to TRBJ2-7, with 8 bases that match TRBD1. Germline trimming cut 7 bases from V and 6 bases from J; bases unmatched to any gene: 3. Germline loops: CDR1 SGHDT, CDR2 YYEEEE. The CDR3 covers 11 residues. In nucleotides, the CDR3 is TGTGCCAGCGACAGGGGCGGCGAGCAGTACGTC. Translating gives CASDRGGEQYV.

With respect to this clonotype: Relative to the germline gene, one junction end is altered; a read error may explain this. V usage is TRBV6-5 and J usage is TRBJ2-1, with D perhaps TRBD2 (6 bases). There are 15 residues in the CDR3. The V gene's germline CDR1 is MNHEY and CDR2 SVGAGI. The CDR3 region is CASQVEGRSYNKQFF. In nucleotides, the CDR3 is TGTGCCAGCCAGGTGGAGGGTCGGTCCTACAATAAGCAGTTCTTC.

This clonotype was seen a few times. The final CDR3 position lacks the conserved phenylalanine or tryptophan, pointing to a likely read error. Because the CDR3's place on the DNA is in doubt, the DNA is left out and the CDR3 is given as listed by TCRdb. The V call is TRBV7-9, the J call TRBJ2-1; TRBD1, the D gene given by the table, was not confirmed from the DNA. Germline CDR1 SEHNR, CDR2 FQNEAQ (reference sequence). The CDR3 adds up to 12 amino acids, both ends counted. This CDR3 is CASSLAGTVSRY.

The CDR3 sequence: CASSLRALQYF. The CDR3 DNA sequence: TGCGCCAGCAGCCTCCGGGCCTTGCAGTATTTT. The chain is built from TRBV4-1 and TRBJ2-3; no reliable D call. V dropped 4 bases and J dropped 11 bases, with 10 bases sitting between them. The CDR3 sequence is 11 residues long. Germline CDR1 reads MGHRA; CDR2 reads YSYEKL.